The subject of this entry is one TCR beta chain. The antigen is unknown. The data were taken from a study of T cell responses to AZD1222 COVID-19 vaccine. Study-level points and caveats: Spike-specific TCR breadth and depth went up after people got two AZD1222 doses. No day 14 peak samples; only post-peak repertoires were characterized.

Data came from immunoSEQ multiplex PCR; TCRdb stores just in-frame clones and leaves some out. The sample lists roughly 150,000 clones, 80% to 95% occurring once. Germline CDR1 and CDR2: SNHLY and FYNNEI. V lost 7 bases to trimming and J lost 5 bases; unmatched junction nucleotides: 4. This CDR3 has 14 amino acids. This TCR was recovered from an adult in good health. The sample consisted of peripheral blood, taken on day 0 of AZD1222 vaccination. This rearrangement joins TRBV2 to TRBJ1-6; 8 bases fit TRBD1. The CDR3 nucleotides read TGTGCCAGCAAGAGGACAGGGAATAATTCACCCCTCCACTTT. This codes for CASKRTGNNSPLHF.